This TCR beta chain was sequenced for a study of response to subunit inactivated influenza vaccine. CDR3 length: 15 amino acids. Germline CDR1 is SGHNT and CDR2 is YENEEA. Trimming removed 6 bases from V and 4 bases from J, with 17 bases in between. The sample holds a few counts of this clonotype. TCRdb passed the RT-PCR reads through MiXCR, listing each CDR3 protein once. The table lists about 570,000 distinct CDR3 sequences, approximately 10% of them singletons. This chain joins TRBV11-3 and TRBJ2-3; TRBD1 is a possible D gene (6 bases). This receptor was taken from a man aged 50 or older who received an inactivated influenza vaccine. The sample in question was PBMCs from blood, obtained on the day of vaccination. The CDR3 spells CASSPGTPFPDTQYF. The CDR3 nucleotides are TGTGCCAGCAGTCCCGGGACACCGTTCCCAGATACGCAGTATTTT.